This record looks at one TCR beta chain sequence and its context. The data derive from a study of blood T cell repertoires in COVID-19. The study drew participants aged roughly 18 to 89 years from some 23 US areas. V gave up 2 bases and J gave up 2 bases, with 8 bases separating them. This CDR3 region has 14 residues. Looked up from germline, CDR1 is MDHEN and CDR2 is SYDVKM. Here immunoSEQ multiplex PCR was the method, and the copy in TCRdb shows in-frame clones only, minus some. Of fewer than 400,000 clones in the sample, 80% to 90% were seen once. This chain connects TRBV28 to TRBJ2-3; tentative D call: TRBD2 (6 bases). This receptor was obtained from a man aged 25 to 45 who had recovered from COVID-19. Sequencing used PBMCs or T cells enriched from blood (not recorded which). The CDR3 region is CASSLGTYTDTQYF. The CDR3 DNA follows: TGTGCCAGCAGTTTAGGGACTTACACAGATACGCAGTATTTT.